Listed below are T cell receptor beta chains from one sample, sequenced in a study of cytomegalovirus exposure and HLA in healthy donors. Profiled with immunoSEQ multiplex PCR; TCRdb holds only in-frame clones, not every one. The sample lists 140,000 or so clones; approximately 91% were seen once. Input material: PBMCs. The receptors here all came from a woman between 40 and 55 years old in good health and CMV-seronegative. Each CDR3 is given with its conserved first and last residue. The D gene is left open where the match is weak. Clone size is stated in some rows and not others, as once, few, many or a class when expanded.

>NA|TRBJ1-1|TRBV19|TRBD1
TGTGCCAGTAGGGACAGGGGGAAGAGGGAAACTGAAGCTTTCTTT
CASRDRGKRETEAFF
>NA|TRBJ1-1|TRBV7-9|NA
TGTGCCAGCAGCTCTGCCGGGTCGAACACTGAAGCTTTCTTT
CASSSAGSNTEAFF
>NA|TRBJ1-4|TRBV6-1|NA
TGTGCCAGCAGTGATCTGGGACTGGTTTATGAAAAACTGTTTTTT
CASSDLGLVYEKLFF
>NA|TRBJ2-1|TRBV5-1|TRBD2
TGCGCCAGCAGCCCGCGTCAGCGGGAGCATGTCAATGAGCAGTTCTTC
CASSPRQREHVNEQFF
>NA|TRBJ1-5|TRBV5-1|NA
TGCGCCAGCAGCTTGGAGGGAGGGACACAGCCCCAGCATTTT
CASSLEGGTQPQHF
>NA|TRBJ1-6|TRBV27|NA
TGTGCCAGCCAAAATTTTGGGGCGGCGTCACCCCTCCACTTT
CASQNFGAASPLHF
>NA|TRBJ2-7|TRBV5-4|TRBD2
TGTGCCAGCAGCAAAAACCCCGGGACTAGCGGCGAGCAGTACTTC
CASSKNPGTSGEQYF
>NA|TRBJ2-5|TRBV28|NA
TGTGCCAGCAGTTTAGCGGCTACCAAAGAGACCCAGTACTTC
CASSLAATKETQYF
>few|TRBJ2-3|TRBV11-3|NA
TGTGCCAGCAGCTTAGGCTTGCGAGCCGCCACAGATACGCAGTATTTT
CASSLGLRAATDTQYF
>NA|TRBJ1-5|TRBV10-2|TRBD1
TGCGCCAGCAGTGACTTTCCGGGACAGTTCGCTCAGCCCCAGCATTTT
CASSDFPGQFAQPQHF
>NA|TRBJ1-1|TRBV6-5|NA
TGTGCCAGCAGTTACTCGAATAATATGAACTCTGAAGCTTTCTTT
CASSYSNNMNSEAFF
>once|TRBJ1-1|TRBV5-5|NA
TGTGCCAGCAGCTTGGTTGGACAGTACACTGAAGCTTTCTTT
CASSLVGQYTEAFF
>few|TRBJ2-7|TRBV5-4|NA
TGTGCCAGCAGCTCGGTCGGGAGCCTCTCCTACGAGCAGTACTTC
CASSSVGSLSYEQYF
>NA|TRBJ2-5|TRBV5-4|TRBD1
TGTGCCAGCAGCACGACAGGGCCAGAGACCCAGTACTTC
CASSTTGPETQYF
>NA|TRBJ2-7|TRBV7-3|TRBD2
TGTGCCAGCAGCTTAGGTGGGGCGGGAGGGGGTTACGAGCAGTACTTC
CASSLGGAGGGYEQYF
>NA|TRBJ1-3|TRBV5-1|NA
TGCGCCAGCAGCTTGGTAGGCAGGGTCGGTGGAAACACCATATATTTT
CASSLVGRVGGNTIYF
>NA|TRBJ2-1|TRBV6-1|TRBD2
TGTGCCAGCAGTTCTCCGGGACTAGCAATCAATGAGCAGTTCTTC
CASSSPGLAINEQFF
>NA|TRBJ2-4|TRBV5-1|TRBD2
TGCGCCAGCAAAGATGGTGGCGGGAGTACGAGGGGCATTCAGTACTTC
CASKDGGGSTRGIQYF
>NA|TRBJ1-6|TRBV19|NA
TGTGCCAGTAGTGACAGGAGAAATTCACCCCTCCACTTT
CASSDRRNSPLHF
>once|TRBJ2-7|TRBV7-9|NA
TGTTCCAGCAGCTCCAGTAAGGGGCAACGGGAGACCTCCTACGAGCAGTACTTC
CSSSSSKGQRETSYEQYF
>NA|TRBJ2-7|TRBV5-6|NA
TGTGCCAGCATGGAAGCTACGGGAGCAATCTACGAGCAGTACTTC
CASMEATGAIYEQYF
>NA|TRBJ2-5|TRBV12-1|NA
TGTGCCAGCAGCTTGACAGGGGTGGGGTCCCAAGAGACCCAGTACTTC
CASSLTGVGSQETQYF
>NA|TRBJ2-1|TRBV20-1|NA
TGCAGTGCTAGAGATCTTGAGCAGTTCTTC
CSARDLEQFF
>NA|TRBJ1-2|TRBV9|NA
TGTGCCAGCAGCGTAATAGGATCAGGGACAAATGGCTACACCTTC
CASSVIGSGTNGYTF
>NA|TRBJ2-7|TRBV6-5|NA
TGTGCCACTCACGGGGAGCAGTACTTC
CATHGEQYF
>NA|TRBJ2-3|TRBV5-1|TRBD2
TGCGCCAGCAATCATGGAGCGGGGGACACAGATACGCAGTATTTT
CASNHGAGDTDTQYF